This record covers a single T cell receptor beta chain. The data were obtained in a study of cytomegalovirus exposure and HLA in healthy donors. Primers for the PCR totalled 60 Vbeta and 13 Jbeta. TCRdb's copy holds only in-frame clones and misses some; the assay was immunoSEQ multiplex PCR. The sample has 250,000 to 300,000 clones, 92% seen once. The CDR3 is 15 amino acids. Sequencing used PBMCs. The source of this sequence is a girl aged 2-9 years in good health and CMV-seronegative. The V call is TRBV21-1, the J call TRBJ2-7; TRBD1, as called in the table, went unchecked against the DNA. TRBV21-1 is classified as a pseudogene. The CDR3 loop is CASSNPGQGVYEQYF. Here the CDR3 DNA reads TGTGCCAGCAGCAATCCAGGCCAGGGGGTATACGAGCAGTACTTC.